This T cell receptor beta chain was recovered during a study of T-cell reconstitution after alpha-beta-depleted transplantation in children. Study results and limitations: Certain patients had high TCRbeta diversity at day 60, and it came from recipient T cells and thymic progenitors that survived. The authors attributed T-cell counts and diversity one year after transplant mostly to newly produced T cells.

This clonotype showed up many times. Antigen: not known. Trimming pared 4 bases from V and 6 bases from J, leaving 10 bases between. The CDR3 is made up of 13 amino acids. A TCRbeta library incorporating unique molecular identifiers was prepared. TCRdb fed the PCR reads into MiXCR, producing one record per CDR3 protein. Among about 300,000 distinct CDR3 sequences listed, over 7% were seen once. This clonotype was sampled from a female patient under 10 years old who had a stem cell transplant for Fanconi anemia, so the T cells may come from the graft donor. Source: peripheral blood, taken 360 days after TCRalphabeta/CD19-depleted stem cell transplant. This sequence joins TRBV12-3 or TRBV12-4 and TRBJ2-1; the D gene could be TRBD1 or TRBD2 (6 bases each). CDR3 in amino acids: CASSYGGANEQFF. Here the CDR3 DNA reads TGTGCCAGCAGTTACGGGGGCGCCAATGAGCAGTTCTTC.